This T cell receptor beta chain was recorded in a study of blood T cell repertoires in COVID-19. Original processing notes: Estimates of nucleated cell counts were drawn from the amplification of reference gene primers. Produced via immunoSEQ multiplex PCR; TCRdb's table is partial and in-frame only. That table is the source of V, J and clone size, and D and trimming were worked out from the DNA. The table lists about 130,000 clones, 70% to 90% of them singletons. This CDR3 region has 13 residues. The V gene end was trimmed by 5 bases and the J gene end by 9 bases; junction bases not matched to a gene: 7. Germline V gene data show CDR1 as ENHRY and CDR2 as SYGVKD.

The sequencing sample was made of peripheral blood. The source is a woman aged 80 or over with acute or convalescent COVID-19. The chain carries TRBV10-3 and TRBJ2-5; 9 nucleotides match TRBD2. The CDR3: CAISPGTSQAQYF. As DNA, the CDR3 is TGTGCCATCAGTCCAGGGACTAGCCAGGCCCAGTACTTC.